These T cell receptor beta chains were read from a single sample in a study of T cell repertoires in cytomegalovirus infection. The antigens these receptors bind are not known. Using its own MiXCR run on the reads, TCRdb lists one record per CDR3 protein. The table shows about half a million distinct CDR3 sequences, with more than 30% occurring only once. The sample consisted of cultured PBMCs, taken from culture after CMV antigen stimulation. Every receptor here comes from a human donor in good health (CMV status not recorded). Some clones in this sample may be carry-over from other donors' samples. Each CDR3 is given with its conserved first and last residue. A D gene is named only where the DNA matches it firmly. Only some rows state a clone size, as once, few, many or a class for expanded clones.

abundance	d_gene	v_gene	j_gene	CDR3nt	CDR3aa
.	.	TRBV7-6	TRBJ1-2	TGTGCCAGCAGCTTTTTATCCTCTGGCTACACCTTC	CASSFLSSGYTF
few	.	TRBV24-1	TRBJ2-1	TGTGCCACCAGTAAGGGGCCGGCGGATGAGCAGTTCTTC	CATSKGPADEQFF
.	TRBD1	TRBV28	TRBJ2-1	TGTGCCAGCAGTTCCACCCGGGACAGGGGAGGCAATGAGCAGTTCTTC	CASSSTRDRGGNEQFF
few	TRBD2	TRBV7-2	TRBJ2-7	TGTGCCAGCAGCTTGGCGGGACTAGCGGACTCCTACGAGCAGTACTTC	CASSLAGLADSYEQYF
.	.	TRBV19	TRBJ2-1	TGTGCCAGTAGTACCCTCACAGGGAGCCCCTCCAATGAGCAGTTCTTC	CASSTLTGSPSNEQFF
.	TRBD2	TRBV7-9	TRBJ2-1	TGTGCCAGCAGCCGGGGGGAACTAGCAAAAAACAATGAGCAGTTCTTC	CASSRGELAKNNEQFF
few	.	TRBV5-4	TRBJ2-5	TGTGCCAGCAGCTTGGGTCTTGGTGACCAAGAGACCCAGTACTTC	CASSLGLGDQETQYF
.	.	TRBV11-3	TRBJ2-2	TGTGCCAGCAGCTCCCGACCGGGGGCGAACACCGGGGAGCTGTTTTTT	CASSSRPGANTGELFF
few	TRBD1	TRBV28	TRBJ1-6	TGTGCCAGCAGCTTTGGGACAGGGGGCAAGTCACCCCTCCACTTT	CASSFGTGGKSPLHF
.	TRBD2	TRBV11-2	TRBJ2-1	TGTGCCAGCAGCCCTCGGGTAGCGGGAGATGAGCAGTTCTTC	CASSPRVAGDEQFF
few	TRBD2	TRBV13	TRBJ2-7	TGTGCCAGCAGCCGCACCGGGACTAGCGGGAGGGCCAGAAACGAGCAGTACTTC	CASSRTGTSGRARNEQYF
.	TRBD1	TRBV7-9	TRBJ2-4	TGTGCCAGCAGCTTAGTGGTTTGGAGACAGGGGGCTCCCTGGGCCAAAAACATTCAGTACTTC	CASSLVVWRQGAPWAKNIQYF
.	.	TRBV6-1	TRBJ2-2	TGTGCCAGCATTAGCAGGACGAACACCGGGGAGCTGTTTTTT	CASISRTNTGELFF
many	TRBD2	TRBV19	TRBJ2-6	TGTGCCAGTAGCCTTACCGGGACTAGCGAGAACTCTGGGGCCAACGTCCTGACTTTC	CASSLTGTSENSGANVLTF
.	TRBD2	TRBV12-3/TRBV12-4	TRBJ2-1	TGTGCCAGCAGTTGGGTCCAATTACGACTAGCGGTTTACAATGAGCAGTTCTTC	CASSWVQLRLAVYNEQFF
once	.	TRBV20-1	TRBJ1-6	TGCAGTGCCACGACAAGCTCCTATAATTCACCCCTCCACTTT	CSATTSSYNSPLHF
.	.	TRBV5-6	TRBJ1-1	TGTGCCAGCAGCCACGAGAGGGCGGTGAACACTGAAGCTTTCTTT	CASSHERAVNTEAFF
few	TRBD1	TRBV7-8	TRBJ1-2	TGTGCCAGCAGCTTAGCTGGGACAGGGCGTCTCTATGGCTACACCTTC	CASSLAGTGRLYGYTF
few	.	TRBV2	TRBJ2-1	TGTGCCAGCAGTGATACGTCAGGATGGAATGAGCAGTTCTTC	CASSDTSGWNEQFF
many	TRBD2	TRBV7-2	TRBJ2-1	TGTGCCAGCAGCTTAGCTTCGGCTAGCGGTGAGCAGTTCTTC	CASSLASASGEQFF
few	.	TRBV11-3	TRBJ2-3	TGTGCCAGCAGCGCGGAGGGCCGAAGCACAGATACGCAGTATTTT	CASSAEGRSTDTQYF
.	.	TRBV6-6	TRBJ2-1	TGTGCCAGCAGGCAGAACAACCCAGCGTACCAAGGCTCCTACAATGAGCAGTTCTTC	CASRQNNPAYQGSYNEQFF
few	.	TRBV28	TRBJ2-4	TGTGCCAGCTCCGATGGGGGCCCGAACATTCAGTACTTC	CASSDGGPNIQYF
.	TRBD2	TRBV3-1	TRBJ2-7	TGTGCCAGCAGCCTTTCGGGACTAGCGGGAGGGAGGTACGAGCAGTACTTC	CASSLSGLAGGRYEQYF
few	.	TRBV7-2	TRBJ2-7	TGTGCCAGCAGCTTTTCCGGGACCAACTACGAGCAGTACTTC	CASSFSGTNYEQYF
.	.	TRBV14	TRBJ2-1	TGTGCCAGCAGACGGACGGGGGGCGAGCAGTTCTTC	CASRRTGGEQFF
.	TRBD2	TRBV15	TRBJ2-1	TGTGCCACCAGCAGAGCCGGGACTAGCGGTTACAATGAGCAGTTCTTC	CATSRAGTSGYNEQFF
many	TRBD2	TRBV7-2	TRBJ2-3	TGTGCCAGCAGCTTAGACCGCCGTTGGGGGGGACTAGCGGGTTTCACAGATACGCAGTATTTT	CASSLDRRWGGLAGFTDTQYF
.	TRBD2	TRBV4-1	TRBJ2-1	TGCGCCAGCAGCCAAGACCAAGGACTAGATCTGTTCTTC	CASSQDQGLDLFF
many	.	TRBV7-2	TRBJ1-1	TGTGCCAGCAGCTTAGCGAGAAACATGAACACTGAAGCTTTCTTT	CASSLARNMNTEAFF
few	.	TRBV6-2/TRBV6-3	TRBJ2-7	TGTGCCAGCAGTTACTCGACACTTAAGGGGGTGAACGAGCAGTACTTC	CASSYSTLKGVNEQYF
.	.	TRBV9	TRBJ2-3	TGTGCCAGCAGCGTAGCTACCACAGATACGCAGTATTTT	CASSVATTDTQYF
.	.	TRBV2	TRBJ1-4	TGTGCCATCACGACATCGGCGGGTGAAAAACTGTTTTTT	CAITTSAGEKLFF
.	.	TRBV7-2	TRBJ2-2	TGTGCCAGCAGCCCCTCAAGTACTAACACCGGGGAGCTGTTTTTT	CASSPSSTNTGELFF
.	TRBD1	TRBV6-9	TRBJ1-5	TGTGCCAGCAGTTACCACTCGGACAGGGGGCACAAGCCCCAGCATTTT	CASSYHSDRGHKPQHF
few	TRBD1	TRBV28	TRBJ1-5	TGTGCCAGCAGTAGGGGACAGGGGTTTGATCAGCCCCAGCATTTT	CASSRGQGFDQPQHF
few	.	TRBV7-2	TRBJ1-2	TGTGCCAGCAGCTTAATTTTTTTCGATGGCTACACCTTC	CASSLIFFDGYTF
.	.	TRBV6-2/TRBV6-3	TRBJ2-3	TGTGCCAGCAGTTACAAGGGGGATACGCAGTATTTT	CASSYKGDTQYF
.	.	TRBV28	TRBJ2-6	TGTGCCAGCAGTCCCTACCGGGGTTCTGGGGCCAACGTCCTGACTTTC	CASSPYRGSGANVLTF
.	TRBD2	TRBV3-1	TRBJ2-7	TGTGCCAGCAGCCCAGAGCGGGATGGAACCTACGAGCAGTACTTC	CASSPERDGTYEQYF
few	.	TRBV10-2	TRBJ2-1	TGCGCCAGCAGTGAGTCTTATCTGGAGCAGTTCTTC	CASSESYLEQFF
.	.	TRBV7-6	TRBJ2-3	TGTGCCAGCGGCCAAGCGGATAGCACAGATACGCAGTATTTT	CASGQADSTDTQYF
.	TRBD2	TRBV7-2	TRBJ2-1	TGTGCCAGCAGCCCCCGTAGCGGGAGGGCCCTCTACAATGAGCAGTTCTTC	CASSPRSGRALYNEQFF
few	.	TRBV7-2	TRBJ2-1	TGTGCCAGCAGCTTCCGGACGAATTACTACAATGAGCAGTTCTTC	CASSFRTNYYNEQFF
few	TRBD2	TRBV12-3/TRBV12-4	TRBJ2-1	TGTGCCAGCAGTTTAAAGTCTAGCGGGAGTAGATATGAGCAGTTCTTC	CASSLKSSGSRYEQFF
.	.	TRBV29-1	TRBJ2-5	TGCAGCATCCGGGACGGACAAGAGACCCAGTACTTC	CSIRDGQETQYF
few	.	TRBV2	TRBJ2-3	TGTGCCAGCAGTGCCCCCCTAGCGAAAAGCACAGATACGCAGTATTTT	CASSAPLAKSTDTQYF
.	TRBD2	TRBV19	TRBJ2-5	TGTGCCACCCGGTCGCCTAGCGGGAGAGGGGAGACCCAGTACTTC	CATRSPSGRGETQYF
.	.	TRBV12-3/TRBV12-4	TRBJ1-2	TGTGCCAGCAGCCCTGACGGAACTAACTATGGCTACACCTTC	CASSPDGTNYGYTF
few	TRBD2	TRBV7-6	TRBJ2-1	TGTGCCAGCAGCTCACGGGGACTAGTCAGGGACAATGAGCAGTTCTTC	CASSSRGLVRDNEQFF
.	.	TRBV6-2/TRBV6-3	TRBJ2-7	TGTGCCAGCAGTCAAATCGACTTGTCCGGGGACGAGCAGTACTTC	CASSQIDLSGDEQYF
few	.	TRBV10-3	TRBJ1-4	TGTGCCATCAGTGGAGGGGACGGGATGTTGGCTAATGAAAAACTGTTTTTT	CAISGGDGMLANEKLFF
.	.	TRBV12-3/TRBV12-4	TRBJ2-5	TGTGCCAGCAGTTTCCCCCAGGCTAGCAGCTCCGAGGCCCAGTACTTC	CASSFPQASSSEAQYF